The sequence of this T cell receptor (beta chain) was determined in a study of OX40 agonist ivuxolimab in advanced cancers. Overall study context: A male proportion of about 80% was recorded, with mean age 60 years and range roughly 23 to 85. Points from the study as a whole: Patients who responded partially at 0.1-3.0 mg/kg showed clonal expansion ranking among the lowest. Dose levels from 0.1 to 3.0 mg/kg saw CD4+ and CD8+ blood T cells expand clonally by week 6.

The data were produced by immunoSEQ multiplex PCR, yet TCRdb's version contains in-frame clones alone and is incomplete. Counted here are 40,000 to 65,000 clones, about 88% occurring once; the ten biggest clones make up about 1.6%. Germline CDR1 and CDR2: ENHRY and SYGVKD. This CDR3 region has 13 residues. V trimming: 10 bases; J trimming: 5 bases; junction bases outside the gene matches: 8. On this clone: Its specificity is unknown.

The gene calls are TRBV10-3 and TRBJ2-5, with 9 bases matching TRBD1. The receptor was isolated from an adult with an advanced solid tumor such as melanoma, head and neck, liver or kidney cancer. Sequences were derived from CD4+ or CD8+ T cells sorted from blood, sampled in a trial of the OX40 agonist ivuxolimab. The chain's CDR3 is CASQQGAGETQYF. The CDR3 DNA reads TGTGCCAGCCAACAGGGGGCGGGGGAGACCCAGTACTTC.